The entry below gives a single T cell receptor (beta chain) sequence along with its context. This specimen comes from a study of blood T cell repertoires in COVID-19. Across the study: Samples representing acute and convalescent COVID-19 were sourced from the United States, Italy and Spain. PBMCs, B-cell-depleted T cells, or T cells provided the cDNA or gDNA that made up the material.

The ends were cut back, 6 bases at V and 5 bases at J, with 8 bases in the middle. Germline values: CDR1 MNHEY, CDR2 SMNVEV (reference sequence). This CDR3 spans 13 amino acids. Authors' data handling: Reference gene primer amplification yielded estimated nucleated cell counts. Assay used: immunoSEQ multiplex PCR; TCRdb lists only in-frame clones, some missing. From that table come the V and J calls and clone size; the DNA was used to work out D and trimming. The top ten clones hold 22% of a sample with 150,000 to 200,000 clones, roughly four fifths of them seen once. The origin of this receptor is a woman of 80 years or more with acute or convalescent COVID-19. This chain uses TRBV27 with TRBJ1-6; D is unclear. Sequencing was carried out using peripheral blood. The CDR3 DNA sequence: TGTGCCAGCAGACTAGGGAATAATTCACCCCTCCACTTT. It is translated as CASRLGNNSPLHF.